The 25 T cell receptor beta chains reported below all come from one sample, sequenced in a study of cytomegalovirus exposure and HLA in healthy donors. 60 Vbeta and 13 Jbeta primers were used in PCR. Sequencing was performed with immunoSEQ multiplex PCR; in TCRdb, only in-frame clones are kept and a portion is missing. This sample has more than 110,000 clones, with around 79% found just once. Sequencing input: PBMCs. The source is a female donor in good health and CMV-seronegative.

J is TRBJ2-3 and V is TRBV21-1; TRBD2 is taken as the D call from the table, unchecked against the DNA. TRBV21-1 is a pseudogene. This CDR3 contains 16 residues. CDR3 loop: CASSKVGGLTTDTQYF. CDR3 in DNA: TGTGCCAGCAGCAAAGTGGGGGGACTTACCACAGATACGCAGTATTTT.

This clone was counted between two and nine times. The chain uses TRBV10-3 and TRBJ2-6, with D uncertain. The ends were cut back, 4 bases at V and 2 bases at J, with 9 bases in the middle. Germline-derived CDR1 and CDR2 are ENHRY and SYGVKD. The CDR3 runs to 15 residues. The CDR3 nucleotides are TGTGCCATCAGTGCCGAGACTCCTGGGGCCAACGTCCTGACTTTC. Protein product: CAISAETPGANVLTF.

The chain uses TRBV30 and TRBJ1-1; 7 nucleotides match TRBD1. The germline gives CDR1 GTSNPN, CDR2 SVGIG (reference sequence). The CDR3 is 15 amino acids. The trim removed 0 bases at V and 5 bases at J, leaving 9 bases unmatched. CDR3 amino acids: CAWSVLGTERTEAFF. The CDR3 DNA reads TGTGCCTGGAGTGTACTAGGGACAGAGCGGACTGAAGCTTTCTTT.

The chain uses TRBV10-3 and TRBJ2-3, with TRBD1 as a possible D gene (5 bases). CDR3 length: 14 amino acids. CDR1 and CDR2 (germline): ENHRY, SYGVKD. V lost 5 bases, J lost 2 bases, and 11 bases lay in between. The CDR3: CAISRTDTTDTQYF. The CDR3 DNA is TGTGCCATCAGTAGGACGGACACCACAGATACGCAGTATTTT.

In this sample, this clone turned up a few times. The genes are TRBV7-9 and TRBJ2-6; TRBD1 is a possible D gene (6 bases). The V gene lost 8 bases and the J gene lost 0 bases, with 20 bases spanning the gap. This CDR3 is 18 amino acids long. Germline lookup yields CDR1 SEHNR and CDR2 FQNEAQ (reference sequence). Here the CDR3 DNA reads TGTGCCAGCGGCCTGACTGGGGGCCCCCTCTCTGGGGCCAACGTCCTGACTTTC. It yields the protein CASGLTGGPLSGANVLTF.

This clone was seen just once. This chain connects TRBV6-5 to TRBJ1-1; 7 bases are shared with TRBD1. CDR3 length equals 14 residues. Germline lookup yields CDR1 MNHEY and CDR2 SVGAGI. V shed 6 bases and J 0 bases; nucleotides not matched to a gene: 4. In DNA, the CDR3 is TGTGCCAGCAGCGGGGACAGCATGAACACTGAAGCTTTCTTT. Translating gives CASSGDSMNTEAFF.

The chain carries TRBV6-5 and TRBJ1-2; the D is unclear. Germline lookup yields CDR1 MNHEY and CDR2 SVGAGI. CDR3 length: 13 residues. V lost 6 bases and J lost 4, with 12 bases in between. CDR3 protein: CASRLTEVYGYTF. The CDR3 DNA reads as TGTGCCAGCAGGTTGACTGAAGTCTATGGCTACACCTTC.

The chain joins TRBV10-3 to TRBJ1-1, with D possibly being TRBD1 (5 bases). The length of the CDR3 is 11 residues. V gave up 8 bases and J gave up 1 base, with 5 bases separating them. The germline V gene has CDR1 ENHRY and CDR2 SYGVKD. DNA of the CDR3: TGTGCCATCGGACAGAACACTGAAGCTTTCTTT. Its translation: CAIGQNTEAFF.

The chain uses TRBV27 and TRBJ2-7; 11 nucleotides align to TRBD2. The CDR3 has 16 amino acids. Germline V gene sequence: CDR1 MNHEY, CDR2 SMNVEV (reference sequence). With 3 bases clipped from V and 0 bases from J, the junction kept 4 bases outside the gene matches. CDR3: CASSFSTSGASYEQYF. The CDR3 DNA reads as TGTGCCAGCAGTTTTTCGACTAGCGGGGCCTCCTACGAGCAGTACTTC.

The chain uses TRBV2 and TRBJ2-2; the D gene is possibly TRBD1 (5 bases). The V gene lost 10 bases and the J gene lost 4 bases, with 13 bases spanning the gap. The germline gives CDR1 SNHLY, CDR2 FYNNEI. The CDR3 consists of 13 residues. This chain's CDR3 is CATNEQATGELFF. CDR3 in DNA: TGTGCCACCAATGAACAGGCCACCGGGGAGCTGTTTTTT.

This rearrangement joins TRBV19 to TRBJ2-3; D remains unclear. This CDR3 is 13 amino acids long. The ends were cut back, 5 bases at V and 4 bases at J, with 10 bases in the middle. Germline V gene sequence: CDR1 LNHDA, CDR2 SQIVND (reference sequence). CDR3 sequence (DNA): TGTGCCAGTAGTGGCAGTTTTTCAGATACGCAGTATTTT. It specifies CASSGSFSDTQYF.

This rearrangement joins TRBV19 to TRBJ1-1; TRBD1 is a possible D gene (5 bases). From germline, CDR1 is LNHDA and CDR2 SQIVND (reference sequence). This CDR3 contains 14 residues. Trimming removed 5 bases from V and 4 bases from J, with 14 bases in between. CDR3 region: CASSQQGLATEAFF. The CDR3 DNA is TGTGCCAGTAGTCAGCAGGGTTTGGCCACTGAAGCTTTCTTT.

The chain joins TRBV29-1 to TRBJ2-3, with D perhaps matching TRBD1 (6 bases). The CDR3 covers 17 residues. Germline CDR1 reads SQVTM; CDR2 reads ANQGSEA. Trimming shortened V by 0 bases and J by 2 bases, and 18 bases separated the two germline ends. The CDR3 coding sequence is TGCAGCGTTGAAGATGGGGGCCCCACAGGGAACACAGATACGCAGTATTTT. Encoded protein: CSVEDGGPTGNTDTQYF.

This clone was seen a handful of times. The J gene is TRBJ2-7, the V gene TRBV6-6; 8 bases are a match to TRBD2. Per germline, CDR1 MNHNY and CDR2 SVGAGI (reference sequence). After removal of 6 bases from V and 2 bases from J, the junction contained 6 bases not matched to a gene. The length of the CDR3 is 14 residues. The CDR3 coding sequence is TGTGCCAGCAGGCCAGCGGGAGTTACCTACGAGCAGTACTTC. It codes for CASRPAGVTYEQYF.

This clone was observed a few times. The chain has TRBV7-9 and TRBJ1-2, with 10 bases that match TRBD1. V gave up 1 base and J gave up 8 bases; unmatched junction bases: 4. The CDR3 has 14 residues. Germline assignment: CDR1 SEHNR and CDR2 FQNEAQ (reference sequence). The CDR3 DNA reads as TGTGCCAGCAGCTTAGAGACAGGGGGCGAAGGCTACACCTTC. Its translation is CASSLETGGEGYTF. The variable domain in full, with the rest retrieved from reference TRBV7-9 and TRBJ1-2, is DTGVSQNPRHKITKRGQNVTFRCDPISEHNRLYWYRQTLGQGPEFLTYFQNEAQLEKSRLLSDRFSAERPKGSFSTLEIQRTEQGDSAMYLCASSLETGGEGYTFGSGTRLTVV.

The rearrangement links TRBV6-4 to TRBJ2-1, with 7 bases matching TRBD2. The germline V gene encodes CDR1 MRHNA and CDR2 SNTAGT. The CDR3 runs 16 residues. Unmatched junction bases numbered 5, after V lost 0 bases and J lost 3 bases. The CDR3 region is CASSDSRLAGYNEQFF. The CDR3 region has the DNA TGTGCCAGCAGTGACTCGAGGTTAGCGGGCTACAATGAGCAGTTCTTC.

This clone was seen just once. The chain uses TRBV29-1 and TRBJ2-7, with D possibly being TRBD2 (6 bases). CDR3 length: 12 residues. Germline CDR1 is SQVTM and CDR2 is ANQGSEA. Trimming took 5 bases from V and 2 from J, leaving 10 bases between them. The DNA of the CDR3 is TGCAGCGTTCTCGGGAGCACCTACGAGCAGTACTTC. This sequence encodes CSVLGSTYEQYF.

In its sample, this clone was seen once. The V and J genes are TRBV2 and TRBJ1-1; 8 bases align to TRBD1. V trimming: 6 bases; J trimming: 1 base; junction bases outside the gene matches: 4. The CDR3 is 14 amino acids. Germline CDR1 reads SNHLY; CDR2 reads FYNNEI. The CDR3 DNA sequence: TGTGCCAGCAGCGAGACAGGGGAGAACACTGAAGCTTTCTTT. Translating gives CASSETGENTEAFF.

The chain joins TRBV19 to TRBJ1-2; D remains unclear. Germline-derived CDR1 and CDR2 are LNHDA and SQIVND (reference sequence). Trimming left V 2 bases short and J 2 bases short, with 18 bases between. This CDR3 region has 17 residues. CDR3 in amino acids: CASSILERRGKNYGYTF. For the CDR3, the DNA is TGTGCCAGTAGTATACTTGAACGTCGAGGGAAAAACTATGGCTACACCTTC.

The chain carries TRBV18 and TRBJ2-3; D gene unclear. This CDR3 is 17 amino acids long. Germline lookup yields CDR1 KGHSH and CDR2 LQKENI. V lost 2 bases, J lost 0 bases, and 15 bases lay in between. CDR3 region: CASSPTVLLISTDTQYF. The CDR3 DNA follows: TGTGCCAGCTCACCAACCGTACTCTTAATTAGCACAGATACGCAGTATTTT.

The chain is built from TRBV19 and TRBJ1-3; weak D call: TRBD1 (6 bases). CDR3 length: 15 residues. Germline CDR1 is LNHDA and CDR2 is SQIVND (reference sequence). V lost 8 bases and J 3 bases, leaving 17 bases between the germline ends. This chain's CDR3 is CASSVWGRIGNTIYF. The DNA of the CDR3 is TGTGCCAGTTCGGTTTGGGGGCGAATTGGAAACACCATATATTTT.

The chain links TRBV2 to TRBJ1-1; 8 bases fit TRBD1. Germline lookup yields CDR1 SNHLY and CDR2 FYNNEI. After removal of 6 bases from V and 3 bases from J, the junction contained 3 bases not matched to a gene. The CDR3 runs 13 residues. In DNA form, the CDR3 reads TGTGCCAGCAGCGGACAGGGCGACACTGAAGCTTTCTTT. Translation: CASSGQGDTEAFF.

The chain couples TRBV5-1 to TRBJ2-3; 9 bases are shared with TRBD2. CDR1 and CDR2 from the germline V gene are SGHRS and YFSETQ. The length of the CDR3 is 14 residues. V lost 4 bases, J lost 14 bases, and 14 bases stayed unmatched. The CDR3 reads CASSEGTSLRYPYF. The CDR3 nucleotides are TGCGCCAGCAGCGAAGGGACTAGCCTCCGATATCCGTATTTT. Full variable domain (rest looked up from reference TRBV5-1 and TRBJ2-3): KAGVTQTPRYLIKTRGQQVTLSCSPISGHRSVSWYQQTPGQGLQFLFEYFSETQRNKGNFPGRFSGRQFSNSRSEMNVSTLELGDSALYLCASSEGTSLRYPYFGPGTRLTVL.

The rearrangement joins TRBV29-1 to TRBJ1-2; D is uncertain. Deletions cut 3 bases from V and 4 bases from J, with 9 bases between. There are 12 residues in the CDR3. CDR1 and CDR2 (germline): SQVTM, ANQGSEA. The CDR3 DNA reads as TGCAGCGTTGATGTGGGGAGCTATGGCTACACCTTC. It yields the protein CSVDVGSYGYTF.

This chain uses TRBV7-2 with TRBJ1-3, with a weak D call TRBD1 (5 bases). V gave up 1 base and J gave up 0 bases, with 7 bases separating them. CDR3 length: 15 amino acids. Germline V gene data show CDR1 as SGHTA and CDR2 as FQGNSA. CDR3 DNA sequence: TGTGCCAGCAGCTTAGAGGGACTCTCTGGAAACACCATATATTTT. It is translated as CASSLEGLSGNTIYF. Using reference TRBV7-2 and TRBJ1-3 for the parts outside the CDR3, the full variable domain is GAGVSQSPSNKVTEKGKDVELRCDPISGHTALYWYRQSLGQGLEFLIYFQGNSAPDKSGLPSDRFSAERTGGSVSTLTIQRTQQEDSAVYLCASSLEGLSGNTIYFGEGSWLTVV.